Listed below are T cell receptor beta chains from one sample, sequenced in a study of graft-versus-host responses after intestinal transplantation. Antigen specificity for these receptors is unknown. TCRdb's copy holds only in-frame clones and misses some; the assay was immunoSEQ multiplex PCR. Among about 120,000 clones listed, 75% to 95% were seen once. This material consisted of unstimulated CD4+ T cells sorted from spleen or lymph node cells, taken before intestinal transplant. Source of these receptors: a human donor who received an intestinal transplant. The CDR3 runs from the conserved cysteine through the conserved F or W. Each record gives: V gene, CDR3 length, D gene, clone size, J gene, CDR3 DNA, CDR3 protein. A D gene is named only where the DNA matches it firmly. For some rows the clone size is stated as once, few or many, or as a class when expanded; others skip it.

>TRBV6-5|14|TRBD2|.|TRBJ2-3
TGTGCCAGCAGGACTAGCGGGGGGACAGATACGCAGTATTTT
CASRTSGGTDTQYF
>TRBV4-3|19|TRBD2|.|TRBJ2-5
TGCGCCAGCAGCCTTCCGGGACTAGCGGGGCCCCTCTCCAGGGAGACCCAGTACTTC
CASSLPGLAGPLSRETQYF
>TRBV30|16|TRBD2|few|TRBJ2-2
TGTGCCTGGACCCCCAGGGAGGGGAGGGACACCGGGGAGCTGTTTTTT
CAWTPREGRDTGELFF
>TRBV27|16|TRBD1|.|TRBJ1-1
TGTGCCAGCAGACCCAGGGGGACAGGGGGCCGAACTGAAGCTTTCTTT
CASRPRGTGGRTEAFF
>TRBV27|15|TRBD1|.|TRBJ1-4
TGTGCCAGCAGGGACAGGGGTGCTACTAATGAAAAACTGTTTTTT
CASRDRGATNEKLFF
>TRBV5-6|13|.|.|TRBJ2-5
TGTGCCAGCAGCTTGGCTGGTCGGGAGACCCAGTACTTC
CASSLAGRETQYF
>TRBV5-4|14|.|.|TRBJ1-2
TGTGCCAGCAGCTTGGGGGCAGGGAGGGATGGCTACACCTTC
CASSLGAGRDGYTF
>TRBV10-3|13|TRBD1|.|TRBJ2-1
TGTGCCATCAGTGACCGGACAGGGGCTGAGCAGTTCTTC
CAISDRTGAEQFF
>TRBV7-8|15|.|.|TRBJ2-3
TGTGCCAGCAGCTTAGCAGGGCTAGCGACAGATACGCAGTATTTT
CASSLAGLATDTQYF
>TRBV5-1|13|TRBD1|.|TRBJ2-2
TGCGCCAGCAGCGCAGACAGGGCTGGGGAGCTGTTTTTT
CASSADRAGELFF
>TRBV28|15|TRBD2|.|TRBJ2-5
TGTGCCAGCAGTTTAAAGCGGGGGTTTACGGAGACCCAGTACTTC
CASSLKRGFTETQYF
>TRBV25-1|13|TRBD1|.|TRBJ1-3
TGTGCCAGCAGGACAGGGGGCGGAAACACCATATATTTT
CASRTGGGNTIYF
>TRBV30|14|.|.|TRBJ1-1
TGTGCCTGGACTACCGACAGCTGGAACACTGAAGCTTTCTTT
CAWTTDSWNTEAFF
>TRBV5-4|15|TRBD1|.|TRBJ2-1
TGTGCCAGCAGACAGGACAGGGGGGGATACAATGAGCAGTTCTTC
CASRQDRGGYNEQFF
>TRBV11-2|16|.|.|TRBJ2-2
TGTGCCAGCAGTCGTAGTGGGGGGACTAACACCGGGGAGCTGTTTTTT
CASSRSGGTNTGELFF
>TRBV5-1|14|.|.|TRBJ1-2
TGCGCCAGCAGCTTGCCAGCCTCAGGGGATGGCTACACCTTC
CASSLPASGDGYTF
>TRBV27|18|.|.|TRBJ1-1
TGTGCCAGCAGTTTCCGTGGTGCGAGGACAGCGACAAACACTGAAGCTTTCTTT
CASSFRGARTATNTEAFF
>TRBV21-1|13|.|.|TRBJ2-7
TGTGCCAGCGTAGGAGACAGGGAAGCCGAGCAGTACTTC
CASVGDREAEQYF
>TRBV5-4|15|TRBD2|.|TRBJ2-7
TGTGCCAGCAGCCCCAGAGCGGGAGGAGGTTACGAGCAGTACTTC
CASSPRAGGGYEQYF
>TRBV19|14|.|.|TRBJ1-2
TGTGCCAGTAGTATAGGCCTTACAGGGTCCGGCTACACCTTC
CASSIGLTGSGYTF
>TRBV6-6|16|TRBD1|.|TRBJ2-7
TGTGCCAGCAGTTACTCACGGACAGGGGAGGGTTACGAGCAGTACTTC
CASSYSRTGEGYEQYF
>TRBV30|14|TRBD2|.|TRBJ2-2
TGTGCCTGGACTAGCGGGAGCGGCACCGGGGAGCTGTTTTTT
CAWTSGSGTGELFF
>TRBV14|16|.|.|TRBJ1-1
TGTGCCAGCAGCCAAGATCGGACTCGGAGACGGACTGAAGCTTTCTTT
CASSQDRTRRRTEAFF
>TRBV5-4|15|TRBD2|few|TRBJ2-1
TGTGCCAGCAGCTTCCTAGCGGGGGCCTACAATGAGCAGTTCTTC
CASSFLAGAYNEQFF
>TRBV28|15|.|.|TRBJ1-4
TGTGCCAGCAGCCCTGGGGGGGCAGTAGGTGAAAAACTGTTTTTT
CASSPGGAVGEKLFF
>TRBV2|16|TRBD1|.|TRBJ2-7
TGTGCCAGCAGTGAAGCGCTGGACAGGACTTCCTACGAGCAGTACTTC
CASSEALDRTSYEQYF
>TRBV2|13|.|few|TRBJ2-7
TGTGCCAGCAGTGTCAGGGTGACGTACGAGCAGTACTTC
CASSVRVTYEQYF
>TRBV5-1|17|.|.|TRBJ1-2
TGCGCCAGCAGCCCTATAGGGGCCCAGGGGTCCGGCTATGGCTACACCTTC
CASSPIGAQGSGYGYTF
>TRBV30|12|.|few|TRBJ2-1
TGTGCCTGGAGTGTAGTCGGGCAGGGGAAGTTCTTC
CAWSVVGQGKFF
>TRBV5-1|15|.|.|TRBJ1-6
TGCGCCAGCAGCTTGATGATAGGGGTGAATTCACCCCTCCACTTT
CASSLMIGVNSPLHF
>TRBV27|13|.|.|TRBJ2-7
TGTGCCAGCAGTTCGGTGAGCTCCTACGAGCAGTACTTC
CASSSVSSYEQYF
>TRBV5-1|16|.|.|TRBJ2-1
TGCGCCAGCAGCTCCACCCTAACCCCGTCCTACAATGAGCAGTTCTTC
CASSSTLTPSYNEQFF
>TRBV2|15|TRBD2|.|TRBJ2-5
TGTGCCAGCAGTGCCCGCGGGGGGGCCCAAGAGACCCAGTACTTC
CASSARGGAQETQYF
>TRBV28|13|.|.|TRBJ2-7
TGTGCCAGCAGTGGACGGGCGGGCTACGAGCAGTACTTC
CASSGRAGYEQYF
>TRBV6-5|15|TRBD1|.|TRBJ1-5
TGTGCCAGCAGGTCCGACAGGGTTGGAGATCAGCCCCAGCATTTT
CASRSDRVGDQPQHF
>TRBV7-9|15|TRBD2|.|TRBJ2-3
TGTGCCAGCAGCTCCCGGACTAGCGGCACAGATACGCAGTATTTT
CASSSRTSGTDTQYF
>TRBV10-3|13|.|.|TRBJ1-1
TGTGCCATTCGACAGGATTTGGAAACTGAAGCTTTCTTT
CAIRQDLETEAFF
>TRBV4-1|15|.|.|TRBJ1-5
TGCGCCAGCAGCCAAGATGCGCCAGGGGCTCAGCCCCAGCATTTT
CASSQDAPGAQPQHF
>TRBV19|15|.|.|TRBJ2-2
TGTGCCAGTAGTATCCCCCCCGGTTACACCGGGGAGCTGTTTTTT
CASSIPPGYTGELFF
>TRBV18|13|.|.|TRBJ2-3
TGTGCCAGCTCACCAGGTCTAGCAGATACGCAGTATTTT
CASSPGLADTQYF
>TRBV29-1|11|.|.|TRBJ1-1
TGCAGCGTTGACGGGGGAACTGAAGCTTTCTTT
CSVDGGTEAFF
>TRBV5-4|14|TRBD1|.|TRBJ2-7
TGTGCCAGCAGCACACGAGGAAGGGGGCACGAGCAGTACTTC
CASSTRGRGHEQYF
>TRBV7-2|17|.|.|TRBJ1-2
TGTGCCAGCAGCTTAAACATCGGGGGGCGCAAAATCTATGGCTACACCTTC
CASSLNIGGRKIYGYTF
>TRBV6-5|11|.|.|TRBJ2-5
TGTGCCAATTCCAGGATAAAGACCCAGTACTTC
CANSRIKTQYF